This TCR beta chain is from a study of tissue T cells after allogeneic stem cell transplantation. Study results and caveats: Only a limited share of tissue TCRs appeared in blood or spleen.

Losses at the gene ends were 3 bases for V and 4 bases for J; bases not matched to a gene: 4. The CDR3 is 16 residues long. Per the germline V gene, CDR1 is NNHNN and CDR2 is SYGAGS (reference sequence). As regards this clone: The antigen is undetermined. All gene names here are mouse names. The read ends 1 residue before the CDR3 terminus; that terminus is restored from the germline J gene.

This table comes from immunoSEQ multiplex PCR, and its TCRdb copy is limited to in-frame clones, with some not included. The sample holds about 48,000 clones; nearly 75% are singletons and the top ten take about 0.7%. The sequencing input was sorted cells pooled from one or two spleens. The J gene is TRBJ2-2, the V gene TRBV13-2; 12 nucleotides agree with TRBD2. This TCR came from a pool of C57BL/6 mice in good health. The CDR3 reads CASGGTGGVSTGQLYF. The DNA read from the CDR3 is TGTGCCAGCGGTGGGACTGGGGGGGTTTCCACCGGGCAGCTCTAC.